The sample holds one count of the clone carrying this TCR beta chain. The CDR3 spans 14 residues. Germline V gene data show CDR1 as SGHVS and CDR2 as FNYEAQ. Deletions cut 5 bases from V and 9 bases from J, with 19 bases between. Every patient was affected by relapse after autologous stem cell transplantation, while exposure to brentuximab vedotin was not uniform. Sequencing used immunoSEQ multiplex PCR; TCRdb keeps in-frame clones, though not all of them. The table lists approximately 25,000 clones, roughly three quarters of them singletons. This record belongs to a study of PD-1 blockade in classical Hodgkin lymphoma.

J is TRBJ1-1 and V is TRBV7-6; D uncertain. The source is a human donor with classical Hodgkin lymphoma. Specimen: peripheral blood mononuclear cells (PBMCs), collected at baseline. CDR3 bases: TGTGCCAGCAGCCCGAACCGGGGAGTGGTGAAAGCTTTCTTT. This translates into CASSPNRGVVKAFF.